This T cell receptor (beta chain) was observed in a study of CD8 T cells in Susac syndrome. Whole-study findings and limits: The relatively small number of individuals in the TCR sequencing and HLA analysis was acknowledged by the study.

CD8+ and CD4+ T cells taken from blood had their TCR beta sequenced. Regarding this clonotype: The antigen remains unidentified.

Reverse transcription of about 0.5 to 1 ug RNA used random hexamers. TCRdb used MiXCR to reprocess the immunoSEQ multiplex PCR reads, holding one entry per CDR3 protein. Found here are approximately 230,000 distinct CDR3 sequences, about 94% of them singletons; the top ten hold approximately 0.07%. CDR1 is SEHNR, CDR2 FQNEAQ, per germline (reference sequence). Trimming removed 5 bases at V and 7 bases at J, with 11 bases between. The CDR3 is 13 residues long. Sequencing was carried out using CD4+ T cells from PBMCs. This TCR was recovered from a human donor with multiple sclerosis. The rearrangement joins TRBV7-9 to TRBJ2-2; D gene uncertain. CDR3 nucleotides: TGTGCCAGCAGCCTAGAAGGCTTCGGGGAGCTGTTTTTT. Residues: CASSLEGFGELFF. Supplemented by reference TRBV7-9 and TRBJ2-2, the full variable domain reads DTGVSQNPRHKITKRGQNVTFRCDPISEHNRLYWYRQTLGQGPEFLTYFQNEAQLEKSRLLSDRFSAERPKGSFSTLEIQRTEQGDSAMYLCASSLEGFGELFFGEGSRLTVL.